This TCR beta chain emerged from a study of PD-1 blockade in classical Hodgkin lymphoma. Study observations and caveats: Patients who began taking nivolumab under 1 year after ASCT were left out. Lower baseline TCR diversity was reported for newly diagnosed patients than for healthy donors. Underlying causes for the observed repertoire differences were not defined, possibly disease activity or prior therapy.

In regard to this clone: The antigen remains unidentified.

With V trimmed by 3 bases and J by 1 base, 4 bases remained unmatched. The CDR3 has 15 residues. Germline CDR1 LGHNA, CDR2 YNFKEQ. Sequencing was performed with immunoSEQ multiplex PCR; in TCRdb, only in-frame clones are kept and a portion is missing. Counted here are 100,000 or so clones, 90% occurring once; the ten biggest clones make up under 3.5%. The time point: cycle 4 day 1 (C4D1), after less than seven weeks of nivolumab. Autologous stem cell transplantation was followed by relapse in every patient, and brentuximab vedotin exposure varied. This chain links TRBV4-2 with TRBJ2-5; 8 nucleotides align to TRBD1. The clonotype was recovered from a human donor with classical Hodgkin lymphoma. The sequencing used peripheral blood mononuclear cells (PBMCs), collected before the fourth cycle of nivolumab. The CDR3 sequence: CASSQVQGVQETQYF. The CDR3 nucleotides read TGTGCCAGCAGCCAGGTACAGGGGGTCCAAGAGACCCAGTACTTC.